This TCR beta chain was identified in a study of T cell responses to AZD1222 COVID-19 vaccine (dated by TCRdb to about 2021). With regard to the full study: A total of about 250 trial participants underwent TCR sequencing, of whom around 210 had received two doses of AZD1222 and some 26 had received two doses of the MenACWY control vaccine. Trial participants were enrolled by age into subgroups of 18-55, 56-69 and 70-plus years, and around 140, 26 and 57 TCR-sequenced participants, respectively, were included in these subgroups.

Points the paper makes about the study in general: Participants were mostly white British, with more females than males. The authors suggested clonal diversity may have been underestimated. In the small 56-69-year group, the increase in depth fell short of significance, most likely because of low power. No day 14 peak-response samples were available, so repertoires were characterized only after the peak T cell response. Spike-specific TCR breadth and depth rose significantly after two AZD1222 doses compared with day 0 and with MenACWY recipients. Reportedly, almost half of the unique spike-specific TCRs recognized epitopes lying outside the regions that are mutated in the B.1.351 and B.1.1.7 variants. Conclusions about previously exposed vaccinees were limited because only a handful of AZD1222 recipients were SARS-CoV-2 seropositive at baseline. The whole spike protein was spanned by vaccine-associated CD4 TCRs, and dominant responses were seen in regions 160-218 and 743-854.

Per the publication, the time point label means: about 28 days (+/-7) after the second vaccine dose. AZD1222 recipients with second doses at about 4 weeks or about 12 weeks were pooled, because spike-specific TCR depth and breadth did not differ between schedules. Vaccinee samples were obtained from the UK trials COV001 and COV002, which included a single-blind randomized controlled phase 2/3 trial of AZD1222 (ChAdOx1 nCoV-19) in healthy adults. For TCRbeta chain sequencing, PBMC samples from trial participants were taken at day 0 and at day 28 after the second dose. A note on this clone: Its recognized antigen is unknown. Per-base quality was not reported, and no clone a single base away is much larger than it.

The CDR3 regions of human TCRbeta chains were subjected to immunosequencing. In the paper's pipeline: Repertoire TCRs were checked for matches against a reference library of SARS-CoV-2-specific TCRs that had been generated using the MIRA antigen-specificity platform. Breadth was defined as the fraction of unique TCRs that were SARS-CoV-2-associated, and depth was defined as the fraction of total T cells that were SARS-CoV-2-associated. Using the MIRA data, each spike-specific TCR was mapped to the spike region that the TCR reacts to and placed in a CD4 or CD8 class. Log10-transformed breadth and depth values were compared by one-way ANOVA with Sidak's multiple comparisons tests. TCRdb carries this immuneACCESS record with in-frame sequences only. Its versions omit some clonotypes, under half of them owing to an unresolved V gene in the studies checked, with the rest unexplained. Clone size and V and J calls were adopted from that table, with D and trimming inferred from the DNA. The sample records approximately 110,000 clones, approximately 90% of which are singletons. Of the sample, approximately 7.9% falls within the top ten clones.

Counted from cysteine to phenylalanine, this CDR3 has 15 amino acids. Only the CDR3 portion is preserved as DNA: 45 bases, with reading frame beginning at the first base. Taken from the germline V gene, the CDR1 and CDR2 loops are SGHVS and FQNEAQ. V is trimmed back by 5 bases and J by 3 bases, and the junction contains 5 bases that no gene match accounts for. This clonotype was obtained from an adult who received the AZD1222 COVID-19 vaccine. The rearranged chain carries TRBV7-8 and TRBJ2-3; 10 central nucleotides agree with TRBD2. The source material was peripheral blood, sampled 28 days after the second AZD1222 dose. For the CDR3, the sequence is CASSKGLALTDTQYF. Read as DNA, the sequence is TGTGCCAGCAGCAAGGGACTAGCGCTGACAGATACGCAGTATTTT.